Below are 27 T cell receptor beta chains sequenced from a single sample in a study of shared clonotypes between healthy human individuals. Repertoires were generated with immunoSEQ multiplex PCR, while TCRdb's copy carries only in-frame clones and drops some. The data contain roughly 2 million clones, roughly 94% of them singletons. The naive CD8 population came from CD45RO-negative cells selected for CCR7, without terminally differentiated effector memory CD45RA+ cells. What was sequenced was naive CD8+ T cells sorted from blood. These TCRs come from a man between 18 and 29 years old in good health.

The CDR3 DNA sequence: TGTGCCAGCAGGCCAGGGACTGTCTATGGCTACACCTTC. As protein: CASRPGTVYGYTF. The chain carries TRBV5-8 and TRBJ1-2; a weak D match, TRBD1 (5 bases). Germline V gene data show CDR1 as SGHTS and CDR2 as YDEGEE. V lost 5 bases, J lost 4 bases, and 12 bases lay in between. The CDR3 contains 13 residues.

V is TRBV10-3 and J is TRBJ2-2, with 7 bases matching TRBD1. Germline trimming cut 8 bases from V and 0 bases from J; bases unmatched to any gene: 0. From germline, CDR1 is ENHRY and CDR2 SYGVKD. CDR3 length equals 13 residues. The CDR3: CAIQGANTGELFF. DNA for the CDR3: TGTGCCATCCAGGGGGCGAACACCGGGGAGCTGTTTTTT.

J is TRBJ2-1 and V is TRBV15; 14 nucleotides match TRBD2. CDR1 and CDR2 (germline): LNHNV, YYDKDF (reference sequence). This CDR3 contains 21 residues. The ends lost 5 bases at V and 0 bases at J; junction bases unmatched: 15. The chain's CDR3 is CATSGEYSRLAGGPSYNEQFF. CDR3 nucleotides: TGTGCCACCAGCGGCGAATATTCTCGACTAGCGGGAGGGCCCTCCTACAATGAGCAGTTCTTC.

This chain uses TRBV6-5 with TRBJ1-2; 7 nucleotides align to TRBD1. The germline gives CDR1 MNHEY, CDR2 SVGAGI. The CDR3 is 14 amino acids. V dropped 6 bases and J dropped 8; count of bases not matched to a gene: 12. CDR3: CASRMTGSVEGYTF. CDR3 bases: TGTGCCAGCAGGATGACAGGGTCCGTGGAGGGCTACACCTTC.

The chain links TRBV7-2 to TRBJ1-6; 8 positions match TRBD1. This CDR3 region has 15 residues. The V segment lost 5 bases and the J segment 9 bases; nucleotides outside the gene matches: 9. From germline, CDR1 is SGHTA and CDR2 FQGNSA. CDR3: CASSQIEQGGSPLHF. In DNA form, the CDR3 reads TGTGCCAGCAGCCAAATTGAACAGGGGGGTTCACCCCTCCACTTT.

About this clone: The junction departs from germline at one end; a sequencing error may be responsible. The DNA for the CDR3 is TGTGCCAGCAGCCCCTCGACGGGGACCTACAATTCACCCCTCCACTTT. Its protein is CASSPSTGTYNSPLHF. The rearrangement joins TRBV7-6 to TRBJ1-6, with D perhaps TRBD1 (5 bases). Germline V lookup: CDR1 SGHVS, CDR2 FNYEAQ. CDR3 length: 16 residues.

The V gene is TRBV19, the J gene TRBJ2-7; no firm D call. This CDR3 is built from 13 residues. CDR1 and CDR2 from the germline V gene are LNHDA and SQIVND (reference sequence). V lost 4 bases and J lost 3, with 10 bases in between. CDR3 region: CASSTQSGYEQYF. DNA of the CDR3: TGTGCCAGTAGTACCCAATCAGGCTACGAGCAGTACTTC. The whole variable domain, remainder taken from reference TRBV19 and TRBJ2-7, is DGGITQSPKYLFRKEGQNVTLSCEQNLNHDAMYWYRQDPGQGLRLIYYSQIVNDFQKGDIAEGYSVSREKKESFPLTVTSAQKNPTAFYLCASSTQSGYEQYFGPGTRLTVT.

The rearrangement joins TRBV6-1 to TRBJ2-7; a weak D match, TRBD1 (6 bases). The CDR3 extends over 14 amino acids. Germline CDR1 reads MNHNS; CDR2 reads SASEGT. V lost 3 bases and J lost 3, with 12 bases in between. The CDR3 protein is CASSEGTSIYEQYF. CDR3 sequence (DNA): TGTGCCAGCAGTGAGGGGACATCAATCTACGAGCAGTACTTC.

In DNA form, the CDR3 reads TGCGCCAGCAGCCGCAACCTCGACTATGAGCAGTTCTTC. This encodes CASSRNLDYEQFF. J is TRBJ2-1 and V is TRBV4-1; D is uncertain. Germline values: CDR1 MGHRA, CDR2 YSYEKL. The CDR3 is 13 amino acids. Trimming took off 4 bases at V and 8 bases at J, with 12 bases between the two ends.

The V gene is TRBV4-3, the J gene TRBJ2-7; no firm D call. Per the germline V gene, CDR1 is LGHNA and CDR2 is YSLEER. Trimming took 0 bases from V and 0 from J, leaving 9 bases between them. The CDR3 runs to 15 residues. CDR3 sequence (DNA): TGCGCCAGCAGCCAAGATACCCCCTCCTCCTACGAGCAGTACTTC. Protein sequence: CASSQDTPSSYEQYF.

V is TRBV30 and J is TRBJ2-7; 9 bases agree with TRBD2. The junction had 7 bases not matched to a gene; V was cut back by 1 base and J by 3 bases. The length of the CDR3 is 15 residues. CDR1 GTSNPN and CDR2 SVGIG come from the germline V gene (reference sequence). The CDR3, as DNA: TGTGCCTGGAGTGAGTTACTAGCGGGCGTCTACGAGCAGTACTTC. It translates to CAWSELLAGVYEQYF.

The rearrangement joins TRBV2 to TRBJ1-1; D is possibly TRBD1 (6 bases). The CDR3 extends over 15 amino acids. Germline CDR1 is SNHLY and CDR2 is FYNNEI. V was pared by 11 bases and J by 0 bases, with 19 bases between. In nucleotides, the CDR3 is TGTGCCGGCCCCGGACAGCCCAGAATGAACACTGAAGCTTTCTTT. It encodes CAGPGQPRMNTEAFF.

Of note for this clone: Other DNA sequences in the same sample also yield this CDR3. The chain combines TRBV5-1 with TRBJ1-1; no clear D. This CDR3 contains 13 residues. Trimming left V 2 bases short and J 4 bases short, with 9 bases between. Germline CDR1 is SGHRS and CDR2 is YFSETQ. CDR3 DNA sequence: TGCGCCAGCAGCTTTCGAGGGAGCACTGAAGCTTTCTTT. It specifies CASSFRGSTEAFF. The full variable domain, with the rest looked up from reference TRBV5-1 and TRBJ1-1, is KAGVTQTPRYLIKTRGQQVTLSCSPISGHRSVSWYQQTPGQGLQFLFEYFSETQRNKGNFPGRFSGRQFSNSRSEMNVSTLELGDSALYLCASSFRGSTEAFFGQGTRLTVV.

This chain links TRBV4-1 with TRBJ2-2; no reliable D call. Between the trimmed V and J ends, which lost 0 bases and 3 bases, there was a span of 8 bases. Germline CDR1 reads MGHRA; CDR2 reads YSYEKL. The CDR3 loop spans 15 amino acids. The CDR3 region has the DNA TGCGCCAGCAGCCAAGAACTGGCCTACACCGGGGAGCTGTTTTTT. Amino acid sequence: CASSQELAYTGELFF.

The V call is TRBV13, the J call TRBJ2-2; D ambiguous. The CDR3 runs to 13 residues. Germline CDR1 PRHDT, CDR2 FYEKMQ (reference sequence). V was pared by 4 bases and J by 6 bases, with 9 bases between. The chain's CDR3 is CASSSGRAGELFF. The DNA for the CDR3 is TGTGCCAGCAGCTCCGGAAGGGCCGGGGAGCTGTTTTTT.

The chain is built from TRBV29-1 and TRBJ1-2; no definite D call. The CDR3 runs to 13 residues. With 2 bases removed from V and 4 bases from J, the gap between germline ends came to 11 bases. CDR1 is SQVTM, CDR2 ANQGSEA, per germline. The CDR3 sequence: CSVETGLSYGYTF. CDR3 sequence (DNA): TGCAGCGTTGAAACGGGTTTAAGCTATGGCTACACCTTC.

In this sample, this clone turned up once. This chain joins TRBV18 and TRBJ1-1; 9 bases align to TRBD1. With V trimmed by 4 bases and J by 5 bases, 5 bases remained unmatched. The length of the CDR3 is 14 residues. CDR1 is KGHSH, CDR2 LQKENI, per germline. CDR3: CASSLGTGWTEAFF. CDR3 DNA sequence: TGTGCCAGCTCACTTGGGACAGGGTGGACTGAAGCTTTCTTT.

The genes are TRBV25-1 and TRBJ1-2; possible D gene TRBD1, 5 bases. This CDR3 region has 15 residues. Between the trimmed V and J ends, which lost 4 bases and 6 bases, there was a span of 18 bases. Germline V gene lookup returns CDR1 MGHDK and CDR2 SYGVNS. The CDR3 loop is CASSGSKGLLDGYTF. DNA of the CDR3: TGTGCCAGCAGTGGTTCAAAGGGGCTTCTGGATGGCTACACCTTC.

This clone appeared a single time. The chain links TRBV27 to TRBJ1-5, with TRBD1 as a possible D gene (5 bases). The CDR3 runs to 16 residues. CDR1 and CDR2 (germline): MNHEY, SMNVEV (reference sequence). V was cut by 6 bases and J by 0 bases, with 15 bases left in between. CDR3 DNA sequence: TGTGCCAGCAGCTTTCTTTCGGGGGATAGCAATCAGCCCCAGCATTTT. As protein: CASSFLSGDSNQPQHF.

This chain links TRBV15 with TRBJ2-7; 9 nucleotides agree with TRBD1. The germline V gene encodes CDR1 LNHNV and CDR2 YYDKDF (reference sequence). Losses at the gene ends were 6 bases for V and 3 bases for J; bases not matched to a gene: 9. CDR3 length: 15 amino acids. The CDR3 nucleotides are TGTGCCACCAGTTTTCCCGGGACAGGGAGCTACGAGCAGTACTTC. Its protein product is CATSFPGTGSYEQYF.

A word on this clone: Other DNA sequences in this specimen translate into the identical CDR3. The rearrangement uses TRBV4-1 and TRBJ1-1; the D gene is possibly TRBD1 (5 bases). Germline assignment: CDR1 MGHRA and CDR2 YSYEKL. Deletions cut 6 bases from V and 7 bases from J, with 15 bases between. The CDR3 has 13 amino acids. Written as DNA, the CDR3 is TGCGCCAGCAGTGAAAAGGGGAGGGATGAAGCTTTCTTT. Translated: CASSEKGRDEAFF.

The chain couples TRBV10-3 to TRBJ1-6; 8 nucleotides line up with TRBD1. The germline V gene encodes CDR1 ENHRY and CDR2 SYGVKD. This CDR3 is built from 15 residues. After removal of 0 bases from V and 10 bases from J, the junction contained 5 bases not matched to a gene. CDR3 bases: TGTGCCATCAGTGAGTCAAGGACAGGGAACTCACCCCTCCACTTT. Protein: CAISESRTGNSPLHF.

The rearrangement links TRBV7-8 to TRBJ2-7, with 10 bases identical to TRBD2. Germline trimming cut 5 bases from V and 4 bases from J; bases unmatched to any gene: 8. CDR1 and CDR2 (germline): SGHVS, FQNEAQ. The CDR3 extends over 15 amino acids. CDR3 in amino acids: CASSTRTSGGYEQYF. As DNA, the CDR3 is TGTGCCAGCAGCACCAGGACTAGCGGAGGATACGAGCAGTACTTC.

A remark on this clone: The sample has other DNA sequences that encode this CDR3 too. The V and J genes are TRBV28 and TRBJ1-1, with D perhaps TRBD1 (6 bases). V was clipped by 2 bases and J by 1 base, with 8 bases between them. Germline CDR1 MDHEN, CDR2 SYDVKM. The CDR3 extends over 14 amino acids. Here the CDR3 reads CASSLTGTNTEAFF. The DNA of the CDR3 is TGTGCCAGCAGTTTAACAGGGACGAACACTGAAGCTTTCTTT.

CDR3 DNA: TGTGCCAGCAGTGACCGGGACAGGGAGGGGGTGCAGTATAGCAATCAGCCCCAGCATTTT. It yields the protein CASSDRDREGVQYSNQPQHF. The rearrangement joins TRBV6-1 to TRBJ1-5; 9 nucleotides match TRBD1. J was trimmed by 0 bases and V by 3 bases; bases with no gene match: 15. The CDR3 has 20 residues. The germline CDR1 and CDR2 sequences are MNHNS and SASEGT.

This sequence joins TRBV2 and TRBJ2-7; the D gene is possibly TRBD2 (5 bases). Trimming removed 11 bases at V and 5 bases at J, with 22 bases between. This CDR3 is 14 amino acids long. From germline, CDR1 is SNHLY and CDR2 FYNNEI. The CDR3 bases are TGTGCCGCCCTATGTGGTGTGGAGGAGAACGAGCAGTACTTC. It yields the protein CAALCGVEENEQYF.

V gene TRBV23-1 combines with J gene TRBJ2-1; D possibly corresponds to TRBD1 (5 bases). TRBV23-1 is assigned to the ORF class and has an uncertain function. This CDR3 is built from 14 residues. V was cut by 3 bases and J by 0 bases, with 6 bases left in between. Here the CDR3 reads CASSQTVSYNEQFF. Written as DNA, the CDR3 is TGCGCCAGCAGTCAGACAGTCTCCTACAATGAGCAGTTCTTC.